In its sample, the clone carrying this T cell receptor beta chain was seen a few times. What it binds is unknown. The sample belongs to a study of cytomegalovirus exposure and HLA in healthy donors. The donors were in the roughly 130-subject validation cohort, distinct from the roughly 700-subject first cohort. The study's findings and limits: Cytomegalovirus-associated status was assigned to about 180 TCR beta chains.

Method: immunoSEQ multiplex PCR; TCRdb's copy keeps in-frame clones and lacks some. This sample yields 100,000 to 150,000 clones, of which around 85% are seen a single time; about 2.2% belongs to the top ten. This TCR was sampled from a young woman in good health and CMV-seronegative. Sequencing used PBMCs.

The DNA for the CDR3 is TGCAGTGCCCCAGGGAGGGGTGGCTACACCTTC. It encodes CSAPGRGGYTF. The chain carries TRBV20-1 and TRBJ1-2, with D possibly being TRBD1 (5 bases). CDR3 length: 11 residues. The V gene lost 6 bases and the J gene lost 7 bases, with 12 bases spanning the gap. Looked up from germline, CDR1 is DFQATT and CDR2 is SNEGSKA (reference sequence).